This TCR beta chain was retrieved from a study of T cells in Graves' hyperthyroidism and ophthalmopathy. Findings and caveats of the study: Ophthalmopathy, which appeared later, was predicted by the model a median 6.5 months before onset.

RNA transcripts served as the template for amplifying TCR beta CDR3 regions. When the TCR CDR3 underwent first-round RT-PCR, the HTBI primer set was used. A single record per CDR3 protein comes from TCRdb applying MiXCR to the multiplex PCR reads. The sample lists roughly 700,000 distinct CDR3 sequences, around 15% seen once, with about 9.4% in the top ten. The CDR3 is 18 residues long. Germline V gene lookup returns CDR1 MNHEY and CDR2 SVGEGT. The V and J ends lost 0 bases and 0 bases respectively, with 16 bases between them. A few counts support this clonotype. Its target is not known. Exclusion of patients followed from uncontrolled infection, other autoimmune disease, pregnancy or lactation.

Input material: blood. This chain joins TRBV6-2 or TRBV6-3 and TRBJ2-3; possibly TRBD2 for D (6 bases). The source is a woman younger than 30 with Graves' hyperthyroidism. The CDR3 nucleotides are TGTGCCAGCAGTTACTCGAGGCGGGGCCCTACTAGCACAGATACGCAGTATTTT. This translates into CASSYSRRGPTSTDTQYF.